This T cell receptor (beta chain) was retrieved from a study of T cells in Graves' hyperthyroidism and ophthalmopathy (dated by TCRdb to between 2018 and 2020). Notes on the research overall: Peripheral blood samples were taken at initial diagnosis, before any treatment was given. A discovery cohort of approximately 97 patients, approximately 45 with Graves' ophthalmopathy and approximately 57 with stable Graves' hyperthyroidism, was used to find distinguishing TCR V-J signatures. Whether ophthalmopathy could be predicted prospectively was tested in an independent validation cohort made up of fewer than 20 hyperthyroidism patients plus 17 patients who later progressed to ophthalmopathy. The 100 discovery patients were randomly divided into training and test sets at a 7:3 ratio. In roughly six Graves' hyperthyroidism patients, the study also compared T-cell repertoires from thyroid tissue with T-cell repertoires from blood. After blood sampling, hyperthyroidism patients were treated with methimazole at a starting dose of 30 mg daily, and ophthalmopathy patients were treated with high-dose intravenous methylprednisolone. TCR Vbeta CDR3 sequencing of 140 or so peripheral blood samples (under 45 ophthalmopathy, 75 to 80 hyperthyroidism and some 17 progressor patients) is reported in the paper. Study-wide findings and limitations: Ophthalmopathy was separated from stable hyperthyroidism by a 13 V-J signature model, with 85% to 90% sensitivity and approximately 81% specificity obtained in cross-validation and 80%/75% obtained in testing. No statistical method was used to set the sample size in advance, and investigators knew the group allocation. In validation, progression to ophthalmopathy was predicted by the model with 70% to 71% sensitivity and roughly 72% specificity, a median of roughly 6.4 months before onset. Most expanded thyroid clonotypes (frequency above 0.001) were also detected in blood, suggesting blood repertoires may reflect thyroid immune responses.

Ophthalmopathy patients had moderately to severely active disease, Clinical Activity Score of at least 3, NOSPECS grade of at least 4, and duration under 3 months. The study excluded patients with uncontrolled infections, other autoimmune diseases, pregnancy or lactation. Clinical symptoms, serum thyroxine and TRAb, thyroid ultrasound, and orbital computed tomography formed the basis for the diagnoses. Ficoll-Paque density gradient centrifugation was used to isolate PBMCs from approximately 10 ml of fresh peripheral blood. Total RNA was extracted with Trizol reagent, and quality was checked on an Agilent 2100 Bioanalyzer. Its CDR3 holds 17 amino acids, cysteine through phenylalanine. Just the 51-base CDR3 DNA is kept, in frame starting at base 1. Per the germline V gene, KGHDR is the CDR1 and SFDVKD is the CDR2. V and J lose 4 bases and 0 bases, and a span of 16 bases separates them. This clonotype was counted a few times. Its antigen is unknown. No base qualities exist here, and no much larger clone lies one base off it.

The TCR beta CDR3 regions were amplified from the RNA transcripts. For the first round of RT-PCR on the TCR CDR3, the HTBI primer set was used together with the Qiagen OneStep RT-PCR kit. The libraries were constructed in a second round of multiplex PCR and then size-selected and purified. Libraries were sequenced paired-end with 100 bp reads on an Illumina HiSeq2000. The authors processed their data as follows. SOAPnuke was used to process the raw data, with reads discarded if the reads contained adapters or uncalled bases, had a mean Phred below 15, or lacked an exact constant-primer or identifier match. High-quality paired reads were merged using COPE v1.2.5, and each unique nucleotide sequence was defined as a clonotype. MiTCR v1.1 was used to align the clonotypes against IMGT TRBV, TRBD and TRBJ reference segments. Analysis was restricted to V-J combinations with a frequency above 0.0001, which covered approximately 99% of repertoires. The TCS score was defined as the ratio of F50 (clonal expansion) to E x V (chaos), calculated using BLOSUM62-based TCRdist between CDR3 peptides within each V-J. Welch's t-statistics and random forest reduced approximately 520 V-J features to some 14, which were used in a naive Bayes classifier (R e1071). TCRdb took the public reads, trimmed them with fastp at Q25, ran MiXCR for clone calling and kept in-frame beta chains. Under each unique CDR3 protein, matching rows form one entry showing the most common genes and DNA. The V and J calls and clone size come from TCRdb's table, not from the authors' own analysis. In all, the sample holds roughly 350,000 distinct CDR3 sequences, and roughly 15% of those were seen once. 20% of the sample lies in the top ten.

The receptor was isolated from a woman in her 30s with Graves' ophthalmopathy. The sample was blood. This chain joins TRBV24-1 to TRBJ2-3; TRBD1 could be the D gene, as 5 bases match. DNA sequence: TGTGCCACCAGTGACATCGGACACCTACGTAGCACAGATACGCAGTATTTT. It translates to CATSDIGHLRSTDTQYF.